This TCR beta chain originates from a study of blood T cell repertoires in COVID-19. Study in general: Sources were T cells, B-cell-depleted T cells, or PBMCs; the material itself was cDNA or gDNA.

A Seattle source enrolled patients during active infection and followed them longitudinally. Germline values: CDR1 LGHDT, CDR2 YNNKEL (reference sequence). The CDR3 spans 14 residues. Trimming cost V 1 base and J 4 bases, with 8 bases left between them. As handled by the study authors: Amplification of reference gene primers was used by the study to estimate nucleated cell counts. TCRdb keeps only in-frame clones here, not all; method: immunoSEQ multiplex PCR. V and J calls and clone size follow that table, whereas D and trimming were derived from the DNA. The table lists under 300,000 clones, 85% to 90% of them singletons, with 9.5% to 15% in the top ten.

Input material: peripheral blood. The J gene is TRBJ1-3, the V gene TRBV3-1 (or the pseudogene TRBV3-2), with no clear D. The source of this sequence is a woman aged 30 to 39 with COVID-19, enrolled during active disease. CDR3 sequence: CASSQGQRGNTIYF. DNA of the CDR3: TGTGCCAGCAGCCAAGGACAAAGGGGAAACACCATATATTTT.